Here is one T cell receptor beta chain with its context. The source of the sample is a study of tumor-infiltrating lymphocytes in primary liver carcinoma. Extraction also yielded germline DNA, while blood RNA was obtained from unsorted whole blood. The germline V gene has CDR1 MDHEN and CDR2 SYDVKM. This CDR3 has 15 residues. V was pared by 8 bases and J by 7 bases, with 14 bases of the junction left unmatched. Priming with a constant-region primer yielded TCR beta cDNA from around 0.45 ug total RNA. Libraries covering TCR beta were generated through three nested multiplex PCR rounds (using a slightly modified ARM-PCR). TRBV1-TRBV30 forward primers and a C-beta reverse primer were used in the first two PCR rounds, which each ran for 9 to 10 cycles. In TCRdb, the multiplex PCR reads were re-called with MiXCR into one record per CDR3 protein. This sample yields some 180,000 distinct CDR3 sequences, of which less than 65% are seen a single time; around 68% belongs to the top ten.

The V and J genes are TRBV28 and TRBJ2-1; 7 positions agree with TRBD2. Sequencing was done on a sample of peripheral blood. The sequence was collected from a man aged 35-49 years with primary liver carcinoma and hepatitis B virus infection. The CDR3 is CASSKLASLGNEQFF. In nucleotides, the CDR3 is TGTGCCAGCTCCAAACTAGCGTCGCTCGGGAATGAGCAGTTCTTC.